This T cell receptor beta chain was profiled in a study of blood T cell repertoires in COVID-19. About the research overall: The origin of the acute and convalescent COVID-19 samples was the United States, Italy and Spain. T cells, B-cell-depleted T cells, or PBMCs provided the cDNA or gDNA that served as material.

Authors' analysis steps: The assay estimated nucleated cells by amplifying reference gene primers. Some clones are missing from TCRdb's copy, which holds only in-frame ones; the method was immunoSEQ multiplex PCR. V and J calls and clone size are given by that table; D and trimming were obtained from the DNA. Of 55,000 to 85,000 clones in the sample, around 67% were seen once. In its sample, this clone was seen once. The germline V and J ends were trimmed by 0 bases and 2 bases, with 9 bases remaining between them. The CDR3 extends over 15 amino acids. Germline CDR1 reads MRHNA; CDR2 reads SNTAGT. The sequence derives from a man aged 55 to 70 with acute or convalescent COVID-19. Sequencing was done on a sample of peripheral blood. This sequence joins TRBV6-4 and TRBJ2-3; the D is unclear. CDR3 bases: TGTGCCAGCAGTGACTCGAGGAGATACACAGATACGCAGTATTTT. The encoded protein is CASSDSRRYTDTQYF.